This T cell receptor (beta chain) was retrieved from a study of blood T cell repertoires in COVID-19. On the study more broadly: Sites in the United States, Italy and Spain provided acute and convalescent COVID-19 samples. Nucleic acid was either cDNA or gDNA, and it came from T cells, B-cell-depleted T cells, or PBMCs.

This clone was observed a single time. Enrolment of Seattle patients took place during active infection, and they were followed longitudinally. There are 14 residues in the CDR3. Germline lookup yields CDR1 LGHDT and CDR2 YNNKEL (reference sequence). V was trimmed by 0 bases and J by 10 bases, leaving 15 bases between them. In the source study's methods: Reference gene primer amplification gave nucleated cell count estimates. Using immunoSEQ multiplex PCR, the repertoire was profiled, and TCRdb retains in-frame clones only, with some absent. V and J calls and clone size are those listed in that table; D and trimming were worked out from the DNA. This table has some 500,000 clones, about 88% appearing once.

This chain links TRBV3-1 (or the pseudogene TRBV3-2) with TRBJ1-1, with TRBD1 as a possible D gene (6 bases). Sequencing input: peripheral blood. This receptor was obtained from a woman aged 45-65 years with COVID-19, enrolled during active disease. DNA for the CDR3: TGTGCCAGCAGCCAAGAGGGCCGGGGAGGGGGAGCTTTCTTT. Translated: CASSQEGRGGGAFF.